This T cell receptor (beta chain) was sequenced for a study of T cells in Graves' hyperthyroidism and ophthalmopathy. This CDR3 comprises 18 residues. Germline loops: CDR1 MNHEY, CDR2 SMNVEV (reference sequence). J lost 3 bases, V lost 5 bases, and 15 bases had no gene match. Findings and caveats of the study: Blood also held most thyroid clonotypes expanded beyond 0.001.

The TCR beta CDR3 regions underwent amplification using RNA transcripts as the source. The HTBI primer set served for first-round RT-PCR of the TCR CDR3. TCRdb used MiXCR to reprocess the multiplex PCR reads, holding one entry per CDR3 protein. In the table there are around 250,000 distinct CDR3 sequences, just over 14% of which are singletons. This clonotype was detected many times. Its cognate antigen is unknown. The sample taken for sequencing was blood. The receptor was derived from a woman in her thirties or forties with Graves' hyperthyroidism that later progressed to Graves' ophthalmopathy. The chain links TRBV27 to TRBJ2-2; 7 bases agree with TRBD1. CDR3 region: CASSPFGPRQGHTGELFF. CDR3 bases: TGTGCCAGCAGTCCCTTCGGCCCCAGACAGGGCCACACCGGGGAGCTGTTTTTT.